These T cell receptor beta chains were read from a single sample in a study of T cell responses to AZD1222 COVID-19 vaccine. The protocol was immunoSEQ multiplex PCR, while the TCRdb copy is restricted to in-frame clones and leaves out a portion. The data contain 200,000 or so clones, approximately 93% of them singletons. The sample here was peripheral blood, taken 28 days after the second AZD1222 dose. The receptors shown here come from an adult who received the AZD1222 COVID-19 vaccine. Both conserved end residues are part of each CDR3. The D gene is left open where the match is weak. A clone size is listed for some rows: how often the clone was seen (once, few, many), or a class if it is expanded.

CDR3: CASSVEGRGVGNTIYF; DNA: TGTGCCAGCAGCGTAGAAGGCAGGGGAGTCGGAAACACCATATATTTT; D: .; J: TRBJ1-3; V: TRBV9; size: .
CDR3: CASSYLQTGGNTEAFF; DNA: TGTGCCAGCAGTTACTTACAGACGGGTGGGAACACTGAAGCTTTCTTT; D: .; J: TRBJ1-1; V: TRBV6-5; size: .
CDR3: CASGTGAEKLFF; DNA: TGTGCCAGCGGAACAGGTGCTGAAAAACTGTTTTTT; D: .; J: TRBJ1-4; V: TRBV28; size: .
CDR3: CASSLSGGIKNIQYF; DNA: TGTGCCAGCAGCCTGTCAGGCGGGATCAAAAACATTCAGTACTTC; D: .; J: TRBJ2-4; V: TRBV6-5; size: .
CDR3: CASSMGTGANEQFF; DNA: TGTGCCAGTAGTATGGGGACAGGGGCCAATGAGCAGTTCTTC; D: TRBD1; J: TRBJ2-1; V: TRBV19; size: once
CDR3: CASSRRGGGRGTEAFF; DNA: TGTGCCAGCAGCCGGAGGGGTGGGGGGCGAGGCACTGAAGCTTTCTTT; D: .; J: TRBJ1-1; V: TRBV28; size: .
CDR3: CASSTGGSYNSPLHF; DNA: TGTGCCAGCAGTACAGGGGGCTCCTATAATTCACCCCTCCACTTT; D: TRBD1; J: TRBJ1-6; V: TRBV6-5; size: .
CDR3: CASSSQQGGGDYGYTF; DNA: TGTGCCAGCAGTTCTCAGCAGGGAGGGGGGGACTATGGCTACACCTTC; D: .; J: TRBJ1-2; V: TRBV6-5; size: .
CDR3: CASSSLGEAYYGYTF; DNA: TGCGCCAGCAGCTCTCTTGGTGAGGCTTACTATGGCTACACCTTC; D: .; J: TRBJ1-2; V: TRBV5-1; size: .
CDR3: CATSFRGAEEKLFF; DNA: TGTGCCACCAGCTTTAGGGGAGCGGAGGAAAAACTGTTTTTT; D: .; J: TRBJ1-4; V: TRBV15; size: .
CDR3: CASSLSRTRSNYGYTF; DNA: TGTGCCAGCAGTTTATCCAGGACAAGAAGCAACTATGGCTACACCTTC; D: .; J: TRBJ1-2; V: TRBV27; size: .
CDR3: CASCYSLTYEQYF; DNA: TGTGCCAGCTGTTACAGCCTGACCTACGAGCAGTACTTC; D: .; J: TRBJ2-7; V: TRBV5-6; size: .
CDR3: CASNRGGQPNQPQHF; DNA: TGTGCCAGCAACCGGGGAGGACAGCCCAATCAGCCCCAGCATTTT; D: .; J: TRBJ1-5; V: TRBV6-1; size: once
CDR3: CASSFGGLSTDTQYF; DNA: TGTGCCAGCAGCTTTGGGGGGCTGAGCACAGATACGCAGTATTTT; D: .; J: TRBJ2-3; V: TRBV11-1; size: few
CDR3: CATSASGGAGELFF; DNA: TGTGCCACCAGTGCTAGCGGGGGAGCCGGGGAGCTGTTTTTT; D: TRBD2; J: TRBJ2-2; V: TRBV24-1; size: .
CDR3: CASSPTRGTGFDQPQHF; DNA: TGTGCCAGCAGCCCGACAAGGGGCACAGGGTTCGATCAGCCCCAGCATTTT; D: .; J: TRBJ1-5; V: TRBV7-2; size: .
CDR3: CASSELLASANEKLFF; DNA: TGTGCCAGCAGTGAGTTGTTGGCGTCAGCTAATGAAAAACTGTTTTTT; D: .; J: TRBJ1-4; V: TRBV6-1; size: .
CDR3: CASSPGGTEAFF; DNA: TGTGCCAGCAGCCCGGGAGGCACTGAAGCTTTCTTT; D: .; J: TRBJ1-1; V: TRBV5-4; size: .
CDR3: CASSLDRLYTEAFF; DNA: TGCGCCAGCAGCTTGGACAGGTTGTACACTGAAGCTTTCTTT; D: .; J: TRBJ1-1; V: TRBV5-1; size: .
CDR3: CASSLEGPLNSPLHF; DNA: TGCGCCAGCAGCTTGGAGGGACCCCTTAATTCACCCCTCCACTTT; D: .; J: TRBJ1-6; V: TRBV5-1; size: .
CDR3: CAISESRQGKGEAFF; DNA: TGTGCCATCAGTGAGTCGAGACAGGGGAAGGGAGAAGCTTTCTTT; D: TRBD1; J: TRBJ1-1; V: TRBV10-3; size: once
CDR3: CASSQGGGGLEDTQYF; DNA: TGTGCCAGCAGCCAAGGAGGGGGGGGCCTGGAAGATACGCAGTATTTT; D: .; J: TRBJ2-3; V: TRBV4-2; size: .
CDR3: CASRTSDNSPLHF; DNA: TGTGCCAGCAGAACATCGGATAATTCACCCCTCCACTTT; D: .; J: TRBJ1-6; V: TRBV12-3/TRBV12-4; size: .
CDR3: CASSVRQGGSGNTIYF; DNA: TGTGCCAGCAGCGTACGACAGGGAGGATCTGGAAACACCATATATTTT; D: TRBD1; J: TRBJ1-3; V: TRBV9; size: .
CDR3: CASSQDTVVNQPQHF; DNA: TGCGCCAGCAGCCAAGATACAGTGGTTAATCAGCCCCAGCATTTT; D: .; J: TRBJ1-5; V: TRBV4-3; size: .
CDR3: CASSTDSANEQFF; DNA: TGCGCCAGCAGTACTGACTCTGCTAATGAGCAGTTCTTC; D: .; J: TRBJ2-1; V: TRBV5-1; size: .
CDR3: CAWSPGGDGYTF; DNA: TGTGCCTGGAGCCCCGGTGGGGATGGCTACACCTTC; D: .; J: TRBJ1-2; V: TRBV30; size: .
CDR3: CASSDGYTF; DNA: TGCGCCAGCAGTGATGGCTACACCTTC; D: .; J: TRBJ1-2; V: TRBV10-1; size: .
CDR3: CSASRSGANVLTF; DNA: TGCAGTGCTAGTAGGTCTGGGGCCAACGTCCTGACTTTC; D: .; J: TRBJ2-6; V: TRBV20-1; size: .
CDR3: CASSEALRGRNYGYTF; DNA: TGTGCCAGCAGTGAAGCGCTTCGGGGGAGAAACTATGGCTACACCTTC; D: .; J: TRBJ1-2; V: TRBV6-1; size: .
CDR3: CASSITGGLAYGYTF; DNA: TGTGCCAGCAGCATCACAGGGGGCTTGGCCTATGGCTACACCTTC; D: TRBD1; J: TRBJ1-2; V: TRBV28; size: .
CDR3: CASRRSGTGSSLAKNIQYF; DNA: TGTGCCAGTAGACGCTCGGGGACAGGATCCTCTTTAGCCAAAAACATTCAGTACTTC; D: TRBD1; J: TRBJ2-4; V: TRBV19; size: .
CDR3: CASSKPGTGETQYF; DNA: TGTGCCAGCTCAAAACCCGGGACAGGGGAGACCCAGTACTTC; D: TRBD1; J: TRBJ2-5; V: TRBV27; size: once
CDR3: CASSSRDRGHEQYF; DNA: TGTGCCAGCAGTTCTCGGGACAGGGGACACGAGCAGTACTTC; D: TRBD1; J: TRBJ2-7; V: TRBV6-5; size: .
CDR3: CASSVGPGLEKLFF; DNA: TGTGCCAGCAGCGTAGGGCCAGGGCTGGAAAAACTGTTTTTT; D: .; J: TRBJ1-4; V: TRBV9; size: .
CDR3: CASSIAGAETQYF; DNA: TGTGCCAGTAGTATCGCGGGGGCTGAGACCCAGTACTTC; D: .; J: TRBJ2-5; V: TRBV19; size: .
CDR3: CASSQASVLSEQYF; DNA: TGTGCCAGCAGCCAAGCTAGCGTGTTAAGCGAGCAGTACTTC; D: .; J: TRBJ2-7; V: TRBV3-1/TRBV3-2; size: .
CDR3: CASSFPQGGRSAEAFF; DNA: TGTGCCAGCAGCTTTCCTCAGGGGGGTCGTAGCGCTGAAGCTTTCTTT; D: TRBD1; J: TRBJ1-1; V: TRBV7-9; size: .